This is a list of T cell receptor beta chains from one sample in a study of blood T cell repertoires in COVID-19. Data came from immunoSEQ multiplex PCR; TCRdb stores just in-frame clones and leaves some out. Of some 70,000 clones detected, about 80% appear once; the ten largest clones hold 0.83%. Sequencing was done on a sample of peripheral blood. Receptors were obtained from a woman in her seventies with acute or convalescent COVID-19. CDR3s include the opening cysteine and the closing phenylalanine or tryptophan. D genes are given only for firm matches. Size tells how often a clone was seen (once, few, many) or the class of an expanded clone, and some rows leave it out.

TRBV27 - - CASRNRDPEQFF
TRBV18 few - CASSPRVGPTEAFF
TRBV6-5 - - CASTRDPTGGETQYF
TRBV6-5 - - CASSRQVSGNTIYF
TRBV5-1 - TRBD1 CASSSSSGTVGDNEQFF
TRBV28 - TRBD1 CASSPAGQGFGNTIYF
TRBV6-5 - TRBD2 CASSLLAGGPYEQYF
TRBV12-1 - - CASSPGTNEQFF
TRBV30 - TRBD2 CAWSRAAGTSGAYEQYF
TRBV6-6 few TRBD1 CASSRTGDVGEQFF
TRBV6-5 - - CASSYSRWETDTQYF
TRBV28 - TRBD1 CASTGTGLYNSPLHF
TRBV11-1 few - CASSAAPGRGTDTQYF
TRBV19 - - CASRPAGAGGYTF
TRBV5-1 - TRBD1 CASSSMTGGHNEQFF
TRBV10-3 - TRBD1 CAISGQGNQPQHF
TRBV27 - TRBD1 CASSPRSGTGPEQFF
TRBV5-1 - TRBD1 CASSLDRGMNTEAFF
TRBV6-1 - TRBD1 CASSEFVNRGSTDTQYF
TRBV7-2 - - CASSLGRQAKETQYF
TRBV28 - TRBD2 CASSSTGLAGKLPKGEQYF
TRBV5-1 - - CASSPVTGYGYTF
TRBV6-1 - TRBD1 CASSELGTGSISTIYF
TRBV29-1 - TRBD1 CSVVKTGTGDGEQYF
TRBV7-6 - TRBD2 CASSYSGSRVNEQFF
TRBV9 - - CASSVNQGAVGELFF
TRBV19 - - CASSDTTTNEKLFF
TRBV6-6 - - CASSYLPSTGELFF
TRBV6-2/TRBV6-3 once - CASSRTETNYGYTF
TRBV6-6 - TRBD1 CASSWGDRDNSPLHF
TRBV14 - - CASSHGDARAYYNSPLHF
TRBV28 - TRBD1 CASSSGGAQSYEQYF
TRBV6-2/TRBV6-3 - TRBD1 CASSPAGQPNEKLFF
TRBV19 - TRBD1 CASSDRDSWTEAFF
TRBV5-1 - TRBD2 CASGLAGRGETQYF
TRBV29-1 - - CSVEGATGSEAFF
TRBV3-1/TRBV3-2 - - CASSQERWEGDNEQFF
TRBV3-1/TRBV3-2 - TRBD1 CASSQLYFTGTGGEKLFF
TRBV28 - - CASSLYREHNEKLFF
TRBV4-3 - TRBD2 CASSQDPAGGTYNEQFF
TRBV28 - TRBD2 CASSLFVSGGYEQYF
TRBV29-1 - - CSVGGSYNEQFF
TRBV7-9 - - CASSHRTFTEAFF
TRBV6-2/TRBV6-3 - TRBD2 CASSARGAGVPTAYQETQYF
TRBV25-1 few - CASSESAVTQYF
TRBV5-8 - TRBD1 CASSLSGQGSYEQYF
TRBV30 - TRBD1 CAWSTGQGAEEQFF
TRBV7-9 - - CASSREFYEQYF
TRBV5-6 - - CASSSTTSYEQYF
TRBV3-1/TRBV3-2 - - CASSQASPGGIQYF
TRBV19 - - CASSAGLGQETQYF
TRBV5-1 - TRBD1 CASSWDSTNQPQHF
TRBV29-1 - TRBD1 CSVEGAQGVTQYF
TRBV28 - TRBD2 CASSPTPAGGRNIQYF
TRBV9 - TRBD1 CASSVAGTGAGNTIYF